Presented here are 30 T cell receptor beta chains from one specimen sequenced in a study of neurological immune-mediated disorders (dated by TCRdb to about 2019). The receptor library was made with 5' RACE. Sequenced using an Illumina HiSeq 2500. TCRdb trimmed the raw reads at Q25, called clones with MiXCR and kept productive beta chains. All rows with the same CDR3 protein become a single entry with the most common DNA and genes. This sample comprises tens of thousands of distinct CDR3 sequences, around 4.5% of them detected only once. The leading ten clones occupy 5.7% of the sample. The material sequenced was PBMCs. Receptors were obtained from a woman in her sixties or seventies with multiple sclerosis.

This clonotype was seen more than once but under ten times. CDR3 in DNA: TGTGCCAGCTGGGCTAGCGGGAGGGCCGGTACGCAGTATTTT. Residues: CASWASGRAGTQYF. The chain has TRBV27 and TRBJ2-3; 12 bases align to TRBD2. Germline V gene sequence: CDR1 MNHEY, CDR2 SMNVEV (reference sequence). The CDR3 runs 14 residues. Trimming took 8 bases from V and 8 from J; bases not matched to a gene: 8.

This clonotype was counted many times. The CDR3 DNA sequence: TGTGCCAGCAGCTTGCCGGGGGCCGGTCAGCCCCAGCATTTT. Its translation is CASSLPGAGQPQHF. The rearrangement joins TRBV5-6 to TRBJ1-5, with D tentatively TRBD1 (6 bases). The germline V gene encodes CDR1 SGHDT and CDR2 YYEEEE. With 1 base removed from V and 6 bases from J, the gap between germline ends came to 11 bases. The CDR3 spans 14 residues.

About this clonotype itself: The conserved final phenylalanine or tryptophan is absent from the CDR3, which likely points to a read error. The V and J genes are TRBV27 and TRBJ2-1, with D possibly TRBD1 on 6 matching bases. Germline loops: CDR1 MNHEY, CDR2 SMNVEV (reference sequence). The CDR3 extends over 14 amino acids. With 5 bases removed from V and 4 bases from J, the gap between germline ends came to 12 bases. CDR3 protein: CASSTGRKYNEQFI. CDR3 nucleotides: TGTGCCAGCAGTACAGGGAGAAAATACAATGAGCAGTTCATC.

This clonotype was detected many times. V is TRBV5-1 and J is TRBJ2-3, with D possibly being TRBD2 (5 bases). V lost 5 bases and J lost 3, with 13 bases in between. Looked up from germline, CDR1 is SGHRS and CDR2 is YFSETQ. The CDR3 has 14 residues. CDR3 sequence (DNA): TGCGCCAGCAGGAGGGAGTACAGTACAGATACGCAGTATTTT. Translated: CASRREYSTDTQYF.

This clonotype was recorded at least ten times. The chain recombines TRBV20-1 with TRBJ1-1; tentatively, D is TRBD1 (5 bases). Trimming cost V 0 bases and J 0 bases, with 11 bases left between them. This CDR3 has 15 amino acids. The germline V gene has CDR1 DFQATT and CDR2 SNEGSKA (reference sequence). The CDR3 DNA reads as TGCAGTGCTAGAGAGCCGGGACTACTGAACACTGAAGCTTTCTTT. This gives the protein CSAREPGLLNTEAFF.

The CDR3 sequence: CSASGGLPTDTQYF. The CDR3 DNA reads as TGCAGTGCCTCGGGGGGGCTCCCCACAGATACGCAGTATTTT. This chain links TRBV20-1 with TRBJ2-3, with 8 bases lining up with TRBD2. Trimming took 6 bases from V and 2 from J; bases not matched to a gene: 7. CDR1 is DFQATT, CDR2 SNEGSKA, per germline (reference sequence). This CDR3 spans 14 amino acids.

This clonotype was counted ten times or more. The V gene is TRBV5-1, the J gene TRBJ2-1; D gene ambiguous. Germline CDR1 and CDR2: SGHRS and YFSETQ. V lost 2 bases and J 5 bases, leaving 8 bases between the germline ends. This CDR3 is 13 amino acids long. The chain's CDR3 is CASSLSANNEQFF. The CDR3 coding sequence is TGCGCCAGCAGCTTATCAGCGAACAATGAGCAGTTCTTC.

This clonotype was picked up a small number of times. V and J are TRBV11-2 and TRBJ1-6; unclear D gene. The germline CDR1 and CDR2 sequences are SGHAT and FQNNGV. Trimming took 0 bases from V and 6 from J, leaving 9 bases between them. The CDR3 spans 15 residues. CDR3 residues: CASSLEWVGNSPLHF. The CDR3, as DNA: TGTGCCAGCAGCTTAGAATGGGTTGGTAATTCACCCCTCCACTTT.

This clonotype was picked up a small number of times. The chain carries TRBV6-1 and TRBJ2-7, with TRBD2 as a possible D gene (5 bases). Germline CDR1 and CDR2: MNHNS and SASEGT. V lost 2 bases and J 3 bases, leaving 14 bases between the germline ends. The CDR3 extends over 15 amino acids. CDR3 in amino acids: CASSELAKKNYEQYF. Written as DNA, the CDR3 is TGTGCCAGCAGTGAACTAGCAAAGAAGAACTACGAGCAGTACTTC.

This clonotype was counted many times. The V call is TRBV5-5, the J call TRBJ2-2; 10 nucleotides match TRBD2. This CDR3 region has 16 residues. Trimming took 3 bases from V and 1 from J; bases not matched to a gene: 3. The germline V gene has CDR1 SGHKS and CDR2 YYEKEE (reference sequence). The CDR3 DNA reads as TGTGCCAGCAGCTGGTCTAGCGGGGGGAACACCGGGGAGCTGTTTTTT. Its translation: CASSWSSGGNTGELFF.

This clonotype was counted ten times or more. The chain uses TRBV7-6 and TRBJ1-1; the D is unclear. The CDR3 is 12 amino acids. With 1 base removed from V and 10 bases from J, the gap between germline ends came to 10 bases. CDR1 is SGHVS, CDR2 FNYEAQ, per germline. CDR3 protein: CASSLGSGRAFF. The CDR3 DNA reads TGTGCCAGCAGCTTAGGAAGTGGGAGAGCTTTCTTT.

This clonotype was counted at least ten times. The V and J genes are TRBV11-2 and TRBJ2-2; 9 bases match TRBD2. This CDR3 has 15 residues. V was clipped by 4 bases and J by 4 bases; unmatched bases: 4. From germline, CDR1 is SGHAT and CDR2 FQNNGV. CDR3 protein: CASSSSGRRTGELFF. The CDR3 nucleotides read TGTGCCAGCAGCTCAAGCGGGAGGCGCACCGGGGAGCTGTTTTTT.

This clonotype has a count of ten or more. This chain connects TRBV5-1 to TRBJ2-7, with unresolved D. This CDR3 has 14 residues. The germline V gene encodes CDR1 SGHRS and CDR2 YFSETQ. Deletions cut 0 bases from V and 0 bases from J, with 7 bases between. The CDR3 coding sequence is TGCGCCAGCAGCTTGGAGGCAGACTCCTACGAGCAGTACTTC. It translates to CASSLEADSYEQYF.

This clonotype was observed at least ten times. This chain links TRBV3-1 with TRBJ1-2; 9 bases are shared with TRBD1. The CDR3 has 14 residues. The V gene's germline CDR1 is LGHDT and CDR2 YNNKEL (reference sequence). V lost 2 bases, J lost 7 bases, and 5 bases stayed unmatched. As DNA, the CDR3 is TGTGCCAGCAGCCAAACGACAGGGGGGTTTGGCTACACCTTC. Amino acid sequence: CASSQTTGGFGYTF.

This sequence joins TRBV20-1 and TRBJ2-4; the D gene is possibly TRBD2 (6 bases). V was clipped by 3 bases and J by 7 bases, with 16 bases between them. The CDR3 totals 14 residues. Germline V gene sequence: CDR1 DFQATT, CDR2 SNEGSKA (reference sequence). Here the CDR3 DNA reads TGCAGTGCTAGGGGCTGGGGGGAGGAGAACATTCAGTACTTC. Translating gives CSARGWGEENIQYF.

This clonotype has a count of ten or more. The CDR3 DNA is TGTGCCAGCAGTGTCCGGGACGCAAACATTCAGTACTTC. Translation: CASSVRDANIQYF. The V and J genes are TRBV12-3 or TRBV12-4 and TRBJ2-4; D may match TRBD1 or TRBD2 (5 bases each). V was shortened by 5 bases and J by 6 bases, with 11 bases between the two germline ends. CDR3 length equals 13 residues.

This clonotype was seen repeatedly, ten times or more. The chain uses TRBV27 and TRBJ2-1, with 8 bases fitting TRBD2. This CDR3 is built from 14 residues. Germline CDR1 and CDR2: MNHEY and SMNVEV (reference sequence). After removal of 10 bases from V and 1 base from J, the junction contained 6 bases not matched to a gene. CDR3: CATLSGASYNEQFF. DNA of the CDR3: TGTGCCACCCTTAGCGGGGCGTCCTACAATGAGCAGTTCTTC.

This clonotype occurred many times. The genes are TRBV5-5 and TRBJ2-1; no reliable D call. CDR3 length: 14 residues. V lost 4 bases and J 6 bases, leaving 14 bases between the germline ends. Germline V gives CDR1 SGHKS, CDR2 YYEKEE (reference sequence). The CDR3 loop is CASSPLGTVNEQFF. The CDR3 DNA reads TGTGCCAGCAGCCCCTTGGGTACAGTCAATGAGCAGTTCTTC.

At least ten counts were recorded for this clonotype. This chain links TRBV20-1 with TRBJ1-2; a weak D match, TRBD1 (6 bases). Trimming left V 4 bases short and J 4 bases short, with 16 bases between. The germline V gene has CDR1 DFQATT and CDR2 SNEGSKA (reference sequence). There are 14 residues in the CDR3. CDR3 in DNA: TGCAGTGCTATCCCGACAGGACCATCCTATGGCTACACCTTC. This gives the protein CSAIPTGPSYGYTF.

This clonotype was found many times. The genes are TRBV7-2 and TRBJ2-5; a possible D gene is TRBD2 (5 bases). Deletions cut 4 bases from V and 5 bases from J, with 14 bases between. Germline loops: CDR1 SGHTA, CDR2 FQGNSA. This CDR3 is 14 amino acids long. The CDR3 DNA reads TGTGCCAGCAGCTCATTGCTGGGAGCTGAGACCCAGTACTTC. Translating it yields CASSSLLGAETQYF.

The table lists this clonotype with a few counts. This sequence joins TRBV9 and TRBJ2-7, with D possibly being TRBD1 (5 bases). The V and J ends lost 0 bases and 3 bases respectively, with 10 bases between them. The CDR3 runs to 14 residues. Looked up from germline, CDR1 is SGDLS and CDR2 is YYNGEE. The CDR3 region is CASSVGGAVYEQYF. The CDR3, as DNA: TGTGCCAGCAGCGTAGGTGGGGCCGTCTACGAGCAGTACTTC. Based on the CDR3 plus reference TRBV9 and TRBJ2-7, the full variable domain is DSGVTQTPKHLITATGQRVTLRCSPRSGDLSVYWYQQSLDQGLQFLIQYYNGEERAKGNILERFSAQQFPDLHSELNLSSLELGDSALYFCASSVGGAVYEQYFGPGTRLTVT.

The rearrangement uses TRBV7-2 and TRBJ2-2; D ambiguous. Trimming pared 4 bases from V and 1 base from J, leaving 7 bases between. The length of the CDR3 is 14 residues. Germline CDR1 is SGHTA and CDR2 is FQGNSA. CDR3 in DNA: TGTGCCAGCAGCTCCGACTGGAACACCGGGGAGCTGTTTTTT. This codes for CASSSDWNTGELFF.

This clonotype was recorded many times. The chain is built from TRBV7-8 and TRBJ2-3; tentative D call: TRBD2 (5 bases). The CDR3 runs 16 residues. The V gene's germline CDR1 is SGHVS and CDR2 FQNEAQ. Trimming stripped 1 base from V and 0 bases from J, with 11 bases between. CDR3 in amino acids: CASSLEYGDSTDTQYF. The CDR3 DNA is TGTGCCAGCAGCTTAGAATACGGGGATAGCACAGATACGCAGTATTTT.

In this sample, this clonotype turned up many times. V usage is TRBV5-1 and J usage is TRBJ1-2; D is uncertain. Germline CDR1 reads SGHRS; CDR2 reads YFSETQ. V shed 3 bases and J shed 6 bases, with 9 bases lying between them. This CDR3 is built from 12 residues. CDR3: CASSWTGNGYTF. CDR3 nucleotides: TGCGCCAGCAGCTGGACCGGCAATGGCTACACCTTC. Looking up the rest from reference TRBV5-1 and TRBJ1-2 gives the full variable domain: KAGVTQTPRYLIKTRGQQVTLSCSPISGHRSVSWYQQTPGQGLQFLFEYFSETQRNKGNFPGRFSGRQFSNSRSEMNVSTLELGDSALYLCASSWTGNGYTFGSGTRLTVV.

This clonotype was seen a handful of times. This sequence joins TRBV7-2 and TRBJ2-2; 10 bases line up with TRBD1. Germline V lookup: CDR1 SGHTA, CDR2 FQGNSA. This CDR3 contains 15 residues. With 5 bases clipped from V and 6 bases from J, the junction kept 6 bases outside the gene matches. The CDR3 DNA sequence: TGTGCCAGCAGCCCAGACAGGGGGCGGGCCGGGGAGCTGTTTTTT. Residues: CASSPDRGRAGELFF.

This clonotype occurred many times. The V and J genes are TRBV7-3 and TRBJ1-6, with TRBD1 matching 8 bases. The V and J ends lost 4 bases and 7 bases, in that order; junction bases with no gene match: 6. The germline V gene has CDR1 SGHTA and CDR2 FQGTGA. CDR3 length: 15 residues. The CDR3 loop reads CASSSGTGRNSPLHF. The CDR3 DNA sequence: TGTGCCAGCAGCTCGGGGACAGGTCGAAATTCACCCCTCCACTTT.

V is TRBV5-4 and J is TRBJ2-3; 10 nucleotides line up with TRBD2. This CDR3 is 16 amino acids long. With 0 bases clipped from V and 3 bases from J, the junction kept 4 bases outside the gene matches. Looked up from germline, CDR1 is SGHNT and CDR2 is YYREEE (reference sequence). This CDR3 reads CASSLAAGGRTDTQYF. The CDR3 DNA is TGTGCCAGCAGCTTGGCAGCGGGAGGGCGGACAGATACGCAGTATTTT.

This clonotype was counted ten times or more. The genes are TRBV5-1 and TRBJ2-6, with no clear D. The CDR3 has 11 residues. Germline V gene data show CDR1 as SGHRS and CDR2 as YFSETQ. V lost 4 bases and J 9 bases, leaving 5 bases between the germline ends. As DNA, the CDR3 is TGCGCCAGCAGCCACGACAACGTCCTGACTTTC. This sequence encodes CASSHDNVLTF.

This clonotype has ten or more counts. CDR3: CSARRYPRRASGRGADTQYF. The CDR3 nucleotides read TGCAGTGCTAGACGATATCCAAGGCGGGCTAGCGGGAGGGGGGCAGATACGCAGTATTTT. V gene TRBV20-1 combines with J gene TRBJ2-3; TRBD2 matches 12 bases. Trimming removed 2 bases from V and 4 bases from J; junction bases left unmatched: 19. The CDR3 consists of 20 residues. Germline CDR1 reads DFQATT; CDR2 reads SNEGSKA (reference sequence).

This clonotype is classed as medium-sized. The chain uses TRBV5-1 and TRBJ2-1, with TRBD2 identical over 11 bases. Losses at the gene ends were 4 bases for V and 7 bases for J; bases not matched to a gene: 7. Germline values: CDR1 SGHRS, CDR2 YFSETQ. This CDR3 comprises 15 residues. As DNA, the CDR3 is TGCGCCAGCAGCGTACTAGCGGGAGATGAAAATGAGCAGTTCTTC. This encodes CASSVLAGDENEQFF.